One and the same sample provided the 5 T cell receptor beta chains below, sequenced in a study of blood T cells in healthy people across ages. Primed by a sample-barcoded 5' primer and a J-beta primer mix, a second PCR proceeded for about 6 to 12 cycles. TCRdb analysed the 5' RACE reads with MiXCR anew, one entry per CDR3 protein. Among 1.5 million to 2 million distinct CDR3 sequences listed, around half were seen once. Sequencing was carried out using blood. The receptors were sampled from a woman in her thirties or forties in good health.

Here the CDR3 reads CASSTGTNSYNEQFF. CDR3 DNA: TGTGCCAGCAGCACCGGGACCAACTCCTACAATGAGCAGTTCTTC. This chain uses TRBV7-9 with TRBJ2-1, with D perhaps assigned TRBD1 or TRBD2 (5 bases each). Between the trimmed V and J ends, which lost 5 bases and 0 bases, there was a span of 11 bases. The CDR3 contains 15 residues. The germline CDR1 and CDR2 sequences are SEHNR and FQNEAQ (reference sequence).

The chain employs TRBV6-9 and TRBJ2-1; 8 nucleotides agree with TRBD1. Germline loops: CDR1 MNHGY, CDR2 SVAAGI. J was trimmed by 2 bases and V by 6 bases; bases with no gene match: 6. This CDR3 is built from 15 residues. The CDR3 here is CASSPQGAAYNEQFF. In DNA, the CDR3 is TGTGCCAGCAGCCCTCAGGGGGCAGCCTACAATGAGCAGTTCTTC.

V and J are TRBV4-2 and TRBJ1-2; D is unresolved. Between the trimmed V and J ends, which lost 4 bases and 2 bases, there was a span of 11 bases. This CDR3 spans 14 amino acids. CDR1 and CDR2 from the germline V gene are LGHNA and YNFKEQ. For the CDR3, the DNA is TGTGCCAGCAGCCTGGGCCAGGAAAACTATGGCTACACCTTC. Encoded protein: CASSLGQENYGYTF.

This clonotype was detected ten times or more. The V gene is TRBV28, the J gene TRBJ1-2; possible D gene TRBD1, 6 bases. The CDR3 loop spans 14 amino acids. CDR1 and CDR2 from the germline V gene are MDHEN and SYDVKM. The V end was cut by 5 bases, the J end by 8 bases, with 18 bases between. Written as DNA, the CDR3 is TGTGCCAGCAGTGGGACACTATCACCGTGGGGCTACACCTTC. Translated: CASSGTLSPWGYTF.

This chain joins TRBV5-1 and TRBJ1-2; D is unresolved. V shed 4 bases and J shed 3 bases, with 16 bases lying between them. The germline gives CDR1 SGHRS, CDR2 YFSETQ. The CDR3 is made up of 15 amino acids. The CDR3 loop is CASSTRQSGDYGYTF. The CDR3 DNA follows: TGCGCCAGCAGCACCCGACAATCGGGAGACTATGGCTACACCTTC.